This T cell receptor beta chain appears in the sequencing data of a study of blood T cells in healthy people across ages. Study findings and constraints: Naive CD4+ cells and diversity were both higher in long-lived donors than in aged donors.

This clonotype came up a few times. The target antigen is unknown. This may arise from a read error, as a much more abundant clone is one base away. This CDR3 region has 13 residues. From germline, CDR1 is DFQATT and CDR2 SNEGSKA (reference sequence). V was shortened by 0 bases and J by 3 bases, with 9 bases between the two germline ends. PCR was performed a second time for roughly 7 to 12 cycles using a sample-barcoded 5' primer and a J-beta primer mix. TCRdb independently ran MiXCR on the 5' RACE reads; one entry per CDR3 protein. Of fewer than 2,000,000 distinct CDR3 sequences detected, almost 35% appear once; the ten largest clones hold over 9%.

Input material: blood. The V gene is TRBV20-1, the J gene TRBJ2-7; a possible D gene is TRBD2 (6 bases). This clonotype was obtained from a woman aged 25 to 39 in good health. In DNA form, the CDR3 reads TGCAGTGCTAGAGAGGCTAGCGACTACGAGCAGTACTTC. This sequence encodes CSAREASDYEQYF.